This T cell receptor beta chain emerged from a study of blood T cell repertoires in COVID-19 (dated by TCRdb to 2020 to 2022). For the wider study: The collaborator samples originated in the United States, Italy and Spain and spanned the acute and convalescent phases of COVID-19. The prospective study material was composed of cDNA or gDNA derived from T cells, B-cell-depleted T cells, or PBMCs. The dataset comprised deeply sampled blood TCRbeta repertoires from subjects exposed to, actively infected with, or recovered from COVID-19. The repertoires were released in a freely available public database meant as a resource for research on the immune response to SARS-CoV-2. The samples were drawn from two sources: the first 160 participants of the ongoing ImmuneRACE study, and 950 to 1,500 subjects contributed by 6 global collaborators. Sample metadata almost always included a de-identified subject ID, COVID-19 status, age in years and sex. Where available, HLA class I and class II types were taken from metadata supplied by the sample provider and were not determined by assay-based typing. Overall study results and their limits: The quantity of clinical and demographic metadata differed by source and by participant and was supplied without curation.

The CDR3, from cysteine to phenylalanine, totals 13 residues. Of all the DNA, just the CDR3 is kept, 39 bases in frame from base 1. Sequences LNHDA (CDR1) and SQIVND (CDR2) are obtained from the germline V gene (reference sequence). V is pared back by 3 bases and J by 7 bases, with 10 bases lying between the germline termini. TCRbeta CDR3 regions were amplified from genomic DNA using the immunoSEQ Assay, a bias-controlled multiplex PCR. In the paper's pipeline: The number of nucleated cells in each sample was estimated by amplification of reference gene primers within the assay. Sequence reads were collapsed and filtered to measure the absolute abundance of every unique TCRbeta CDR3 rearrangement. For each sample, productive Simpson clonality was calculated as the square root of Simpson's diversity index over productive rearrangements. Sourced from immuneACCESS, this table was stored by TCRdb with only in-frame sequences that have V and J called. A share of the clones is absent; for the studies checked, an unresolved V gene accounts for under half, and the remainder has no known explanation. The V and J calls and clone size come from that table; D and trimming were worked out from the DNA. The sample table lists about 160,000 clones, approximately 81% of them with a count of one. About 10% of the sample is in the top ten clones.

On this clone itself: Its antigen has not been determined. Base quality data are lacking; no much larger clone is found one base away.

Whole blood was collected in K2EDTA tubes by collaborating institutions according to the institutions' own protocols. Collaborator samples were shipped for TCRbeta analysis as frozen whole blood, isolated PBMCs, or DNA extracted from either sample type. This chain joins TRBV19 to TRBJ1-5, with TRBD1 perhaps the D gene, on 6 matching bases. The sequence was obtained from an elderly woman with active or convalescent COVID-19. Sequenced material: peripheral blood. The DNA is TGTGCCAGTAGTATCAACAGGGACCAGCCCCAGCATTTT. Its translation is CASSINRDQPQHF.